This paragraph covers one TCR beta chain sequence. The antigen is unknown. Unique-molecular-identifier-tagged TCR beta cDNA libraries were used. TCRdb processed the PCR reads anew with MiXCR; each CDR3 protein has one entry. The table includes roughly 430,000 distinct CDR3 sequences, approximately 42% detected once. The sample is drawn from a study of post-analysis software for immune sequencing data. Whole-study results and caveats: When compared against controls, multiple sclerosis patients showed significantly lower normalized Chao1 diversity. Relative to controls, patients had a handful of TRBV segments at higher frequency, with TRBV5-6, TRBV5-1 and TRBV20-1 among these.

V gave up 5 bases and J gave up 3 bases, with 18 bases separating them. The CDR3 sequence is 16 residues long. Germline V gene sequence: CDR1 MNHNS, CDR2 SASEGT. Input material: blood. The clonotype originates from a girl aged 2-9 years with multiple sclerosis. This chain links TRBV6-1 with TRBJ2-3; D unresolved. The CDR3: CASSSWKLLRTDTQYF. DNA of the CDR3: TGTGCCAGCAGTAGCTGGAAACTACTTCGGACAGATACGCAGTATTTT.